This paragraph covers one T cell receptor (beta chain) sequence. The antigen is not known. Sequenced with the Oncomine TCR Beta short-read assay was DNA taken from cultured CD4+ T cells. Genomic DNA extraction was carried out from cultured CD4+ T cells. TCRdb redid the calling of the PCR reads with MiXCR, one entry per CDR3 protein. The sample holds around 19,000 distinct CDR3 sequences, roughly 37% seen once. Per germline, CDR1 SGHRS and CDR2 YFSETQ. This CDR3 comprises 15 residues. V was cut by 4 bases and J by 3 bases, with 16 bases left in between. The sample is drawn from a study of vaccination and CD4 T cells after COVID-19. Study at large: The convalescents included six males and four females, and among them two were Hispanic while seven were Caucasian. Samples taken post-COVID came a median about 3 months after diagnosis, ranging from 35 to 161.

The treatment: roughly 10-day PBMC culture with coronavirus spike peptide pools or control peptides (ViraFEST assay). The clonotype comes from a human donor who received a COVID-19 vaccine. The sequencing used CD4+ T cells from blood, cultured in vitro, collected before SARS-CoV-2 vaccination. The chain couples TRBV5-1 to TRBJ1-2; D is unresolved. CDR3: CASSTGVSTDYGYTF. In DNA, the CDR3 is TGCGCCAGCAGCACTGGAGTATCGACCGACTATGGCTACACCTTC.